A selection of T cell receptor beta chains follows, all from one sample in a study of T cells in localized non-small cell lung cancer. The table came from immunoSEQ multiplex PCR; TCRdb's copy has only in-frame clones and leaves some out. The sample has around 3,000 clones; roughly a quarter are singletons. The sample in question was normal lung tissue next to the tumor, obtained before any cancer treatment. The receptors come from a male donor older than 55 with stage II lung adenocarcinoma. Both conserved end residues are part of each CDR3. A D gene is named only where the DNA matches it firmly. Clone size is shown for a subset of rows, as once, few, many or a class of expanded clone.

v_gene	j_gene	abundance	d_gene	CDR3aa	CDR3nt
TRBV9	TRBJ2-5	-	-	CASSVGALEETQYF	TGTGCCAGCAGCGTGGGTGCGCTAGAGGAGACCCAGTACTTC
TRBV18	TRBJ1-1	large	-	CASSPQSVANTEAFF	TGTGCCAGCTCACCACAAAGCGTCGCGAACACTGAAGCTTTCTTT
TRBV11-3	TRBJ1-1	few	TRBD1	CASSSGTGIVTEAFF	TGTGCCAGCAGCTCGGGGACAGGCATCGTCACTGAAGCTTTCTTT
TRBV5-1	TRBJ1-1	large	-	CASSYRESDTEAFF	TGCGCCAGCAGCTACCGGGAGTCAGACACTGAAGCTTTCTTT
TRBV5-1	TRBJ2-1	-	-	CASSWTTRSNEQFF	TGCGCCAGCAGTTGGACTACTAGGAGCAATGAGCAGTTCTTC
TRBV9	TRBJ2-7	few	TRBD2	CASREASGPYEQYF	TGTGCCAGCAGGGAGGCTAGCGGACCCTACGAGCAGTACTTC
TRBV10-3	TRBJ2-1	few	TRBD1	CAISVLQGARRGNEQFF	TGTGCCATCAGTGTGCTCCAGGGGGCGCGAAGGGGCAATGAGCAGTTCTTC
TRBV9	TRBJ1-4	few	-	CASSVDPRNEKLFF	TGTGCCAGCAGCGTAGATCCCCGGAATGAAAAACTGTTTTTT
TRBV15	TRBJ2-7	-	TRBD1	CATSVGQGKYEQYF	TGTGCCACCAGCGTGGGACAGGGTAAATACGAGCAGTACTTC
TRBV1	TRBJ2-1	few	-	CASSQERVSLREQFF	TGCGCCAGCAGCCAAGAGAGGGTGAGTCTCCGGGAGCAGTTCTTC
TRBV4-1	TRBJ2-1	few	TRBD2	CASSQDQGLAGDNEQFF	TGCGCCAGCAGCCAAGATCAGGGACTAGCGGGAGACAATGAGCAGTTCTTC
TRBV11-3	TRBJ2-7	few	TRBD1	CASSPLGQGPSEQYF	TGTGCCAGCAGCCCGCTGGGACAGGGGCCCAGCGAGCAGTACTTC
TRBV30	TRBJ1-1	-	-	CAWSPFLGDLLQMNTEAFF	TGTGCCTGGAGTCCATTCTTAGGAGATCTACTACAAATGAACACTGAAGCTTTCTTT
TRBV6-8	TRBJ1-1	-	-	CASTEQGLNTEAFF	TGTGCCAGCACCGAACAGGGTTTGAACACTGAAGCTTTCTTT
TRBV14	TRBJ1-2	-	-	CASSPRPSGGYTF	TGTGCCAGCAGCCCAAGGCCCAGTGGAGGCTACACCTTC
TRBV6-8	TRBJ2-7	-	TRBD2	CASRASGRVKTYEQYF	TGTGCCAGCAGGGCTAGCGGGAGGGTAAAAACCTACGAGCAGTACTTC
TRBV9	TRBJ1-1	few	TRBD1	CASSVSIGQADTEAFF	TGTGCCAGCAGCGTATCAATTGGACAGGCCGACACTGAAGCTTTCTTT
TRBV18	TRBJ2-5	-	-	CASSPGTGMLETQYF	TGTGCCAGCTCACCAGGTACAGGGATGCTGGAGACCCAGTACTTC
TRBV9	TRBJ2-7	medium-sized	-	CASSVSPAHEQYF	TGTGCCAGCAGCGTATCCCCGGCCCACGAGCAGTACTTC
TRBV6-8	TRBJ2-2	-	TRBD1	CASMLDRGAGELFF	TGTGCCAGCATGCTGGACAGGGGGGCCGGGGAGCTGTTTTTT
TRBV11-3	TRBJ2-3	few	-	CASSLQLGTDTQYF	TGTGCCAGCAGCCTACAACTAGGCACAGATACGCAGTATTTT
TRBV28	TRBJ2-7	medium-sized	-	CASMVGSYEQYF	TGTGCCAGCATGGTGGGGTCCTACGAGCAGTACTTC
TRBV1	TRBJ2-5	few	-	CASSLTTGQETQYF	TGCGCCAGCAGCCTAACTACAGGGCAAGAGACCCAGTACTTC
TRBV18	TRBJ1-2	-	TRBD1	CASSPEQGGNYGYTF	TGTGCCAGCTCACCAGAACAGGGGGGGAACTATGGCTACACCTTC
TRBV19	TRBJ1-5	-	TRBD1	CASSLGQGLSNQPQHF	TGTGCCAGTAGTCTCGGACAGGGGCTATCCAATCAGCCCCAGCATTTT